Each of the 9 T cell receptor beta chains below was sequenced from the same sample in a study of blood T cells in healthy people across ages. A second about 7 to 11 cycle PCR used barcoded and J-beta primers. Using its own MiXCR run on the 5' RACE reads, TCRdb lists one record per CDR3 protein. Of hundreds of thousands of distinct CDR3 sequences listed, approximately 40% are singletons. The sequenced material came from blood. The source is an elderly man in good health.

The chain uses TRBV6-2 or TRBV6-3 and TRBJ2-7, with D perhaps assigned TRBD1 or TRBD2 (6 bases each). V lost 8 bases and J 3 bases, leaving 11 bases between the germline ends. The germline V gene has CDR1 MNHEY and CDR2 SVGEGT. The CDR3 spans 12 residues. CDR3 region: CASGRGLYEQYF. In nucleotides, the CDR3 is TGTGCCAGCGGTCGGGGGCTCTACGAGCAGTACTTC.

The V gene is TRBV21-1, the J gene TRBJ2-1. TRBV21-1 is listed as a pseudogene. The CDR3 spans 16 residues. CDR3 sequence reads: CASSSSVPAFYNEQFF. The CDR3 nucleotides read TGTGCCAGCAGTTCCTCGGTGCCAGCCTTTTACAATGAGCAGTTCTTC.

The V call is TRBV12-3 or TRBV12-4, the J call TRBJ1-1; 11 bases fit TRBD1. Trimming cost V 4 bases and J 6 bases; bases outside gene matches: 10. The CDR3 is made up of 16 amino acids. CDR3 amino acids: CASSSNLPGQGAEAFF. CDR3 nucleotide sequence: TGTGCCAGCAGTTCTAACTTACCGGGACAGGGGGCTGAAGCTTTCTTT.

This clonotype was recorded a few times. This chain joins TRBV7-2 and TRBJ2-3; 11 nucleotides align to TRBD2. Germline assignment: CDR1 SGHTA and CDR2 FQGNSA. This CDR3 comprises 16 residues. V shed 2 bases, J shed 7 bases, and the junction held 8 bases outside the gene matches. For the CDR3, the DNA is TGTGCCAGCAGCTTAAGTCCCCTAGCGGGGGGCCATACGCAGTATTTT. Protein: CASSLSPLAGGHTQYF.

In its sample, this clonotype was seen a few times. The chain's CDR3 is CASSIYRDSLPHPYEQYF. CDR3 nucleotides: TGTGCCAGCAGCATCTACCGGGACTCCCTACCCCATCCCTACGAGCAGTACTTC. The V gene is TRBV12-3 or TRBV12-4, the J gene TRBJ2-7, with D tentatively TRBD2 (6 bases). This CDR3 is built from 18 residues. Trimming removed 6 bases from V and 2 bases from J, with 26 bases in between.

CDR3 protein: CASSLVAGLASRETQYF. CDR3 coding DNA: TGTGCCAGCAGCTTAGTTGCCGGACTAGCATCGCGGGAGACCCAGTACTTC. The chain links TRBV7-2 to TRBJ2-5; TRBD2 matches at 8 bases. The CDR3 has 17 residues. Trimming cost V 1 base and J 5 bases; bases outside gene matches: 12. Germline V CDR1 and CDR2: SGHTA, FQGNSA.

This chain links TRBV6-6 with TRBJ2-4, with D perhaps being TRBD1 or TRBD2 (5 bases each). Trimming took off 7 bases at V and 0 bases at J, with 13 bases between the two ends. The CDR3 runs to 15 residues. Looked up from germline, CDR1 is MNHNY and CDR2 is SVGAGI (reference sequence). CDR3 coding DNA: TGTGCCAGCACCGGGGCCGAGCTAGCCAAAAACATTCAGTACTTC. Translation: CASTGAELAKNIQYF.

This clonotype came up many times. V gene TRBV14 combines with J gene TRBJ2-3; perhaps TRBD2 as D (7 bases). CDR1 and CDR2 from the germline V gene are SGHDN and FVKESK. The CDR3 contains 15 residues. V shed 1 base and J shed 3 bases, with 11 bases lying between them. In DNA, the CDR3 is TGTGCCAGCAGCCAAGTGCGGGGGCAGACAGATACGCAGTATTTT. Residues: CASSQVRGQTDTQYF.

In this sample, this clonotype turned up a few times. The V call is TRBV5-4, the J call TRBJ2-5; D might be TRBD1 or TRBD2, each matching 5 bases. CDR1 and CDR2 (germline): SGHNT, YYREEE (reference sequence). Trimming removed 4 bases at V and 4 bases at J, with 14 bases between. The length of the CDR3 is 14 residues. The CDR3 loop is CASSRDGPGETQYF. CDR3 in DNA: TGTGCCAGCAGCCGGGACGGTCCTGGAGAGACCCAGTACTTC.